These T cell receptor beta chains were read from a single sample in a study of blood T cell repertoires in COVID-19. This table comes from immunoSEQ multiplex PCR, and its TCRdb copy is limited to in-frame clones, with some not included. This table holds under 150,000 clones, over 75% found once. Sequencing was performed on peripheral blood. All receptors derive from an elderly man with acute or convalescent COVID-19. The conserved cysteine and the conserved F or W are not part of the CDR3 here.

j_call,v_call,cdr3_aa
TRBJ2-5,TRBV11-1,ASSRTSGGQGTQY
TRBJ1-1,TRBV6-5,ASQQGGPEAF
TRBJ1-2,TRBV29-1,SVVTGVVGYT
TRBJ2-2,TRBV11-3,ASSLVFRGLAGAAGELF
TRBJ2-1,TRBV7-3,ASSSLAGLAGHEQF
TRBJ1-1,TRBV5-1,ASSFGSGNTEAF
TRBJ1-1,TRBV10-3,ASRHPREGSEAF
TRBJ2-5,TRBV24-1,ATSDSTNYETQY
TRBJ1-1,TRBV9,ASSVAGGGNAEAF
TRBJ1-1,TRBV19,ASVRGQEIPNTEAF
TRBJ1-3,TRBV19,ASSRQGRFSGNTIY
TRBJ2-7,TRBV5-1,ASSLGQGGPYEQY
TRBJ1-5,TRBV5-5,ASSLVGVSNQPQH
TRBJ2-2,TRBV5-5,ASSPVGGTGELF
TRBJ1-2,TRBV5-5,ASSARFVGYGYT
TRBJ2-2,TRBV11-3,ASSRRGQRSGELF